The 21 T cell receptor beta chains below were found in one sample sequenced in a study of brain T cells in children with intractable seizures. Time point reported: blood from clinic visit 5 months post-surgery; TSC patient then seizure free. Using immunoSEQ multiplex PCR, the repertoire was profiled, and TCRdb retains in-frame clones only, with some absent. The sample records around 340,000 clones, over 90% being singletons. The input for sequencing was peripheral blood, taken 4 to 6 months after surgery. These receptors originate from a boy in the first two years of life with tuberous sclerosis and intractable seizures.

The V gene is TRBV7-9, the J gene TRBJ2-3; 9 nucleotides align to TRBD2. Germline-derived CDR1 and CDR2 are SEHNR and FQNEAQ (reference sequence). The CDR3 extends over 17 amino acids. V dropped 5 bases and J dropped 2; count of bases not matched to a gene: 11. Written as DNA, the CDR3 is TGTGCCAGCAGCGCAGGGGCCGGGACTAGCATCACAGATACGCAGTATTTT. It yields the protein CASSAGAGTSITDTQYF.

The CDR3 DNA reads as TGTGCCAGCTCACCGTGTAGCGGGGACAGGGGCAACCATGACTCCTACAATGAGCAGTTCTTC. It specifies CASSPCSGDRGNHDSYNEQFF. The chain links TRBV18 to TRBJ2-1; 10 positions match TRBD1. J was trimmed by 0 bases and V by 3 bases; bases with no gene match: 17. Germline V gene data show CDR1 as KGHSH and CDR2 as LQKENI. The CDR3 has 21 amino acids.

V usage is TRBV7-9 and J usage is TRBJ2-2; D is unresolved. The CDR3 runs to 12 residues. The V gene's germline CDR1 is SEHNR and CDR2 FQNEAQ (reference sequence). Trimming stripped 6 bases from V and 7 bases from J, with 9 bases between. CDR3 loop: CASRLPRGELFF. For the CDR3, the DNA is TGTGCCAGCAGGCTCCCACGCGGGGAGCTGTTTTTT. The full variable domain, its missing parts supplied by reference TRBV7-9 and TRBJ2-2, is DTGVSQNPRHKITKRGQNVTFRCDPISEHNRLYWYRQTLGQGPEFLTYFQNEAQLEKSRLLSDRFSAERPKGSFSTLEIQRTEQGDSAMYLCASRLPRGELFFGEGSRLTVL.

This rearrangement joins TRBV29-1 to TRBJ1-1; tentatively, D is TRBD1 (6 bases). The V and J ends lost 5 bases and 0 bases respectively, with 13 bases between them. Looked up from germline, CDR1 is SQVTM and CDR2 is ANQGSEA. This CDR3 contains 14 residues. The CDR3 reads CSVPGTSLNTEAFF. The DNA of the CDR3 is TGCAGCGTTCCCGGGACATCTTTGAACACTGAAGCTTTCTTT.

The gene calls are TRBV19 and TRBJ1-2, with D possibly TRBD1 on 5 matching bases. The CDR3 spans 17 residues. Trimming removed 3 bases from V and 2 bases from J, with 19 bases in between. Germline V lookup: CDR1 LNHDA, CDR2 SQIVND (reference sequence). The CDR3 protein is CASSILAGIYDNYGYTF. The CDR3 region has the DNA TGTGCCAGTAGTATTCTGGCAGGGATTTATGACAACTATGGCTACACCTTC. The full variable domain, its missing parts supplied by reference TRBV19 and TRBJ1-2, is DGGITQSPKYLFRKEGQNVTLSCEQNLNHDAMYWYRQDPGQGLRLIYYSQIVNDFQKGDIAEGYSVSREKKESFPLTVTSAQKNPTAFYLCASSILAGIYDNYGYTFGSGTRLTVV.

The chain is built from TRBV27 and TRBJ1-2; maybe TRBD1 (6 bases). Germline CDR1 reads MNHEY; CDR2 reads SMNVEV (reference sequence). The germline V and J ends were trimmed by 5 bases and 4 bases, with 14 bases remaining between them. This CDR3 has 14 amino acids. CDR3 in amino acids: CASSLGQRGYGYTF. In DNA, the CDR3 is TGTGCCAGCAGTCTCGGACAGCGGGGCTATGGCTACACCTTC.

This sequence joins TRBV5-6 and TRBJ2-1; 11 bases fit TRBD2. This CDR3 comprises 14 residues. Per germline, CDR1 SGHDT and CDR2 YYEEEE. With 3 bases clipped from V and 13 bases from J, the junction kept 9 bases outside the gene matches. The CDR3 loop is CASSSGTSGTSQFF. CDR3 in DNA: TGTGCCAGCAGCTCCGGGACTAGCGGCACGAGTCAGTTCTTC.

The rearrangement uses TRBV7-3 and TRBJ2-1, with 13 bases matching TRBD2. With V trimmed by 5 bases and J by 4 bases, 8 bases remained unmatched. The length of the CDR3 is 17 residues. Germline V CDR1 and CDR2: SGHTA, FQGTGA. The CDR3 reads CASSTGLAGRKYNEQFF. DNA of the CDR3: TGTGCCAGCAGCACGGGACTAGCGGGAAGAAAATACAATGAGCAGTTCTTC.

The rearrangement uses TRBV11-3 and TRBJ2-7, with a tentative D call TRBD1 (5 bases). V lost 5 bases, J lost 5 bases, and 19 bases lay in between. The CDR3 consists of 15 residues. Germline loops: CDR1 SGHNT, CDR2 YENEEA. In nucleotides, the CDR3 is TGTGCCAGCAGCATTAGAGCAGGGTATCCCCACGAGCAGTACTTC. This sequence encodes CASSIRAGYPHEQYF.

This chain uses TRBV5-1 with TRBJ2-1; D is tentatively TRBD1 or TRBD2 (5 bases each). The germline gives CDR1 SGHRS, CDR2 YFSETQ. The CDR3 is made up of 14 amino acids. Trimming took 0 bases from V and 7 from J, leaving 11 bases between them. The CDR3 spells CASSLGDPANEQFF. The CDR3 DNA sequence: TGCGCCAGCAGCTTGGGGGACCCTGCTAATGAGCAGTTCTTC.

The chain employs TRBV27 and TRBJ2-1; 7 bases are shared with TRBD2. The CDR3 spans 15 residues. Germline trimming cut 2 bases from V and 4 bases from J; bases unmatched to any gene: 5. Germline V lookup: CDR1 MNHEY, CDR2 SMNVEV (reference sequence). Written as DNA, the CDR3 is TGTGCCAGCAGTTTAATCCCGGGAGGTTACAATGAGCAGTTCTTC. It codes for CASSLIPGGYNEQFF.

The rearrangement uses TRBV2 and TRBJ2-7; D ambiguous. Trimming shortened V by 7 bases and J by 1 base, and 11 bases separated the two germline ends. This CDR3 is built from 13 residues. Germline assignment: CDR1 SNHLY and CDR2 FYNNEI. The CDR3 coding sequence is TGTGCCAGCAAGACCGGAAATTCCTACGAGCAGTACTTC. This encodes CASKTGNSYEQYF.

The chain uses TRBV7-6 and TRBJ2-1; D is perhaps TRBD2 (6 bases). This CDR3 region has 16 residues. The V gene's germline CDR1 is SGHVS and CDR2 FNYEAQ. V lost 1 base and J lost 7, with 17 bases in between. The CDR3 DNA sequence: TGTGCCAGCAGCTTAGACGGGGGAGGTCCTCTTAATGAGCAGTTCTTC. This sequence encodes CASSLDGGGPLNEQFF.

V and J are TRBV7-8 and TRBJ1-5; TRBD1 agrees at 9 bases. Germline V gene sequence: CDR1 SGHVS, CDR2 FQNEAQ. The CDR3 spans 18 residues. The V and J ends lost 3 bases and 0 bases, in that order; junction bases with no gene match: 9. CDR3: CASSFSGTGSYSNQPQHF. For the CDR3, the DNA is TGTGCCAGCAGCTTTTCCGGGACAGGGAGTTATAGCAATCAGCCCCAGCATTTT.

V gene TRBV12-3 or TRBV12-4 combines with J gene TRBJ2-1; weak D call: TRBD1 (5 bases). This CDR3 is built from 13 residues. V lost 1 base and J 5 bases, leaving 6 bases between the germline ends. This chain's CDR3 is CASSLVGDNEQFF. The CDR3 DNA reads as TGTGCCAGCAGTTTAGTAGGGGACAATGAGCAGTTCTTC.

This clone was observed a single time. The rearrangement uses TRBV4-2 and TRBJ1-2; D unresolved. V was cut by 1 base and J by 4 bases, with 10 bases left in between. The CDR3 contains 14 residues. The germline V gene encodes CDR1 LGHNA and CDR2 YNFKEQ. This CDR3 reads CASSQGSLVYGYTF. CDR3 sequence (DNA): TGTGCCAGCAGCCAAGGGTCCCTGGTCTATGGCTACACCTTC.

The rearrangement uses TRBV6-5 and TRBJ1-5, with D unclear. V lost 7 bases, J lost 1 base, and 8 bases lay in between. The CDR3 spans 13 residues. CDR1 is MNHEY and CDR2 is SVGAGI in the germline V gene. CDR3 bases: TGTGCCAGCAAGACGGGCAGCAATCAGCCCCAGCATTTT. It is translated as CASKTGSNQPQHF.

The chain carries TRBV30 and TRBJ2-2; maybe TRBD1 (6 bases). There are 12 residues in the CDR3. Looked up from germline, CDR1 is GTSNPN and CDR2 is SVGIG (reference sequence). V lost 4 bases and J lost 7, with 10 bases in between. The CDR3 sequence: CAWTYRVGELFF. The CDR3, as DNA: TGTGCCTGGACCTACAGGGTCGGGGAGCTGTTTTTT.

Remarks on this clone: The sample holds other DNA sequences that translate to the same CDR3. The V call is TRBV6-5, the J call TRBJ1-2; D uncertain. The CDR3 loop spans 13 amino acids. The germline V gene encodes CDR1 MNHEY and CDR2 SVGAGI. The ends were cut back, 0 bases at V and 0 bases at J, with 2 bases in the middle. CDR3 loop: CASSYSPNYGYTF. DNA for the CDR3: TGTGCCAGCAGTTACTCGCCTAACTATGGCTACACCTTC.

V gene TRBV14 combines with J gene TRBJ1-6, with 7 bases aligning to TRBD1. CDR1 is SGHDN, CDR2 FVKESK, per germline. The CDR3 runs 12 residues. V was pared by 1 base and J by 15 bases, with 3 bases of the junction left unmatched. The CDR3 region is CASSQADRDLHF. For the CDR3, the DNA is TGTGCCAGCAGCCAAGCAGACAGGGACCTCCACTTT.

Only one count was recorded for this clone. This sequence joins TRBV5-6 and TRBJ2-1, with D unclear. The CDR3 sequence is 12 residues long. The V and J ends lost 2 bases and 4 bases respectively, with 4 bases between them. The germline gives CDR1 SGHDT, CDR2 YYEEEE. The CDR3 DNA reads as TGTGCCAGCAGCTTCCTTTACAATGAGCAGTTCTTC. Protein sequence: CASSFLYNEQFF.